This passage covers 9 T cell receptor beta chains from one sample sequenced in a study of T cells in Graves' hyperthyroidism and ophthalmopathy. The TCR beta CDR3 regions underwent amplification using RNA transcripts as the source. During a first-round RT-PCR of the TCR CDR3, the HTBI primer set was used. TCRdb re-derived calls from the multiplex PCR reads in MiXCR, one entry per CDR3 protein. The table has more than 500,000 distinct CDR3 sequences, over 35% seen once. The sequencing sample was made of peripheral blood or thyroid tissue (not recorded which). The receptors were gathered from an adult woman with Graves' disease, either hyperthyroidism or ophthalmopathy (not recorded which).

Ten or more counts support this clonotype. The DNA for the CDR3 is TGCGCCAGCAGCCCGGGACTAGCCGGGGAGCTGTTTTTT. Translation: CASSPGLAGELFF. The chain couples TRBV10-1 to TRBJ2-2; TRBD2 aligns across 8 bases. Germline V CDR1 and CDR2: WNHNN, SYGVQD (reference sequence). V shed 6 bases, J shed 6 bases, and the junction held 3 bases outside the gene matches. The CDR3 loop spans 13 amino acids.

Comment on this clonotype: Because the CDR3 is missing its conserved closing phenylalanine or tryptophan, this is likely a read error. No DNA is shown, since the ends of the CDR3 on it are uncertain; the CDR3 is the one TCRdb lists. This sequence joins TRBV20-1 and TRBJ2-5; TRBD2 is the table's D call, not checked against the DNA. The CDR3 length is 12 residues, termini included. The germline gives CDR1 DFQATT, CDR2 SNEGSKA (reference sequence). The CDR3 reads CSASGTSGSADY.

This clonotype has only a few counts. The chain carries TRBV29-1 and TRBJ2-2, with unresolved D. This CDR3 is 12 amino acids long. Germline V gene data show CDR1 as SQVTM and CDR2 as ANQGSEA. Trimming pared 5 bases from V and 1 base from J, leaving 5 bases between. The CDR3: CSVTRNTGELFF. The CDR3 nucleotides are TGCAGCGTTACAAGGAACACCGGGGAGCTGTTTTTT.

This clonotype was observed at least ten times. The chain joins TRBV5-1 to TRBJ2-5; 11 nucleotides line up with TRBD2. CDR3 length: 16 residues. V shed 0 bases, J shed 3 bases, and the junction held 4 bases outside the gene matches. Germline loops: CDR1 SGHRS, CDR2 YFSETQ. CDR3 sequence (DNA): TGCGCCAGCAGCTTGGTTGTACTAGCGGGAGAAGAGACCCAGTACTTC. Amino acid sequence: CASSLVVLAGEETQYF.

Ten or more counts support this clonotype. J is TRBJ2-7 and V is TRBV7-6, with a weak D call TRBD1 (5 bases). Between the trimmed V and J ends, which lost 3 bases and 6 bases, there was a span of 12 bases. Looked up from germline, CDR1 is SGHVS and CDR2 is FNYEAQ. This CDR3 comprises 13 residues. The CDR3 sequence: CASSFKQVGEQYF. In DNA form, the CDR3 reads TGTGCCAGCAGCTTTAAACAGGTTGGCGAGCAGTACTTC.

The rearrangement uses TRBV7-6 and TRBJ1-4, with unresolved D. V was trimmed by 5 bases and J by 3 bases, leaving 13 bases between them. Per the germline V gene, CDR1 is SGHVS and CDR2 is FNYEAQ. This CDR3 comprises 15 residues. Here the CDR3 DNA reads TGTGCCAGCAGCCCAGGAGCGGGAGCTAATGAAAAACTGTTTTTT. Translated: CASSPGAGANEKLFF.

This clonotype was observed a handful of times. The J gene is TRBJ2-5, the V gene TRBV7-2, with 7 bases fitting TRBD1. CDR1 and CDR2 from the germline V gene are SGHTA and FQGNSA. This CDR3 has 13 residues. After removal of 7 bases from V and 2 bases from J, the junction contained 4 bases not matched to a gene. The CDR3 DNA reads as TGTGCCAGCAACCGGGACAGACAAGAGACCCAGTACTTC. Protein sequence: CASNRDRQETQYF.

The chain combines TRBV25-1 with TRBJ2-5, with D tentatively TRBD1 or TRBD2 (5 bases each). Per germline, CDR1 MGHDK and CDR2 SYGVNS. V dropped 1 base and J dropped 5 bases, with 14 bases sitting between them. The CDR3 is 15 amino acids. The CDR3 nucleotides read TGTGCCAGCAGTGAATCTGGCCGGGGCGAGGAGACCCAGTACTTC. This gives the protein CASSESGRGEETQYF. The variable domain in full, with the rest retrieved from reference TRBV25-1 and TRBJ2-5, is EADIYQTPRYLVIGTGKKITLECSQTMGHDKMYWYQQDPGMELHLIHYSYGVNSTEKGDLSSESTVSRIRTEHFPLTLESARPSHTSQYLCASSESGRGEETQYFGPGTRLLVL.

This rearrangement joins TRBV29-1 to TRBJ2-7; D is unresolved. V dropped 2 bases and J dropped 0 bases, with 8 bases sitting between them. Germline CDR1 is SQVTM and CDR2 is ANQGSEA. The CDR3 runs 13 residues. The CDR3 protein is CSVESVSSYEQYF. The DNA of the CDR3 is TGCAGCGTTGAAAGCGTCAGCTCCTACGAGCAGTACTTC.